This record covers a single TCR beta chain. This CDR3 has 15 residues. With 3 bases clipped from V and 8 bases from J, the junction kept 8 bases outside the gene matches. Per germline, CDR1 SGHRS and CDR2 YFSETQ. Produced via immunoSEQ multiplex PCR; TCRdb's table is partial and in-frame only. The sample holds around 70,000 clones; over 80% are singletons and the top ten take 10% to 15%. The data belong to a study of blood T cell repertoires in COVID-19. The TCR comes from a man aged 45-65 years with COVID-19, enrolled during active disease. The sample taken for sequencing was peripheral blood. The rearrangement joins TRBV5-1 to TRBJ1-4; 9 nucleotides align to TRBD1. This chain's CDR3 is CASSWGDREEEKLFF. The CDR3 DNA follows: TGCGCCAGCAGCTGGGGGGACAGGGAGGAGGAAAAACTGTTTTTT.